This entry is about one T cell receptor (beta chain). This clonotype has just a few counts. Its antigen target is currently unknown. There are no base qualities to consult, and no much larger clone falls within one base. The sample comes from a study of response to subunit inactivated influenza vaccine (dated by TCRdb to 2016 to 2019). Broadly, across the study: To follow how T cells responded to a trivalent subunit inactivated influenza vaccine, the researchers relied on deep quantitative profiling of the T cell receptor repertoire. Here is what the overall study found, with its caveats: The authors suggested that each seasonal influenza vaccination may recruit only a limited number of new T cells.

CDR3 length: 17 amino acids, cysteine to phenylalanine. Of the read, only the CDR3 DNA is kept; its 51 bases are in frame from base 1. The germline V gene supplies CDR1 KGHDR and CDR2 SFDVKD. Deletion took 0 bases off V and 8 bases off J, with a span of 18 bases between the germline ends. Libraries were prepared through RT-PCR. The reads were generated on an Illumina HiSeq 2500. TCRdb applied fastp at Q25 and MiXCR to the public reads, then kept only in-frame beta chains. Rows are unified per CDR3 protein, each entry keeping the most common DNA and genes. Counted in this sample were 500,000 to 700,000 distinct CDR3 sequences; 20% to 25% of them appeared once. The ten largest make up approximately 3% of the sample. This sample was also put to use in a study of T cells expressing NK-cell markers. As noted in the second study: The TCR beta cDNA libraries were made using 5'RACE template switching, a step that added both a universal primer site and unique molecular identifiers. About 8 donors provided sorted CD3+CD56+NKG2C+, CD3+CD56+NKG2C- and CD3+CD56-NKG2C+ T-cell subsets, whose TCR beta-chain repertoires were profiled. Among the eight sequenced donors, seven were HCMV-seropositive and one was HCMV-seronegative. To restrict sorting to alphabetaTCR-expressing T cells, an anti-gammadeltaTCR antibody was added in several experiments. In six donors, the dominant CD3+CD56+NKG2C+ clonotypes ranked among the top 10 CD8+ clonotypes, making up roughly 1.0-8% of CD8+ T cells. Those dominant clonotypes were again the most abundant among CD3+CD56-NKG2C+ cells in several donors, at 28.3-60.1%. Whether the expanded NKG2C-expressing T cell clones were specific for HCMV antigens was left unclear. The study sequenced eight donors, all healthy volunteers chosen at random: three men and five women. A commercial ELISA kit detecting HCMV-specific IgG in serum was used to determine HCMV serostatus. Peripheral blood mononuclear cells were isolated from blood by Ficoll density gradient centrifugation. CD4+ and CD8+ T cells were isolated from PBMC by magnetic immunoseparation with Miltenyi isolation kits. Priming for cDNA synthesis came from the TCR beta constant segment, and two successive PCR amplification steps followed. Sequencing of the libraries produced 2 x 150 bp reads on Illumina HiSeq 2000/2500, MiSeq or NextSeq. MIGEC was used to demultiplex reads and group reads by UMI, and MiTCR was used to assemble and quantify clonotypes. To exclude erroneous sequences, any TCR cDNA sequence not supported by at least two reads was discarded. Downstream repertoire analysis used the tcR package, and clonotypes were matched across fractions by CDR3 nucleotide sequence plus V segment. VDJmatch was used to annotate antigen specificity against VDJdb, with one amino acid substitution in CDR3 allowed.

Material: CD4+ T cells sorted from PBMCs, obtained about 12 days after vaccination. The rearrangement combines TRBV24-1 with TRBJ2-2; TRBD1 is a possible D gene, resting on 6 matching bases. This sequence was found in a man aged 45-65 years who received an inactivated influenza vaccine. Donor details come from another sample of the same person, matched by shared clones. The CDR3 protein sequence reads: CATSDLRDIQGGGELFF. DNA sequence: TGTGCCACCAGTGATTTGAGGGACATCCAAGGCGGGGGGGAGCTGTTTTTT.